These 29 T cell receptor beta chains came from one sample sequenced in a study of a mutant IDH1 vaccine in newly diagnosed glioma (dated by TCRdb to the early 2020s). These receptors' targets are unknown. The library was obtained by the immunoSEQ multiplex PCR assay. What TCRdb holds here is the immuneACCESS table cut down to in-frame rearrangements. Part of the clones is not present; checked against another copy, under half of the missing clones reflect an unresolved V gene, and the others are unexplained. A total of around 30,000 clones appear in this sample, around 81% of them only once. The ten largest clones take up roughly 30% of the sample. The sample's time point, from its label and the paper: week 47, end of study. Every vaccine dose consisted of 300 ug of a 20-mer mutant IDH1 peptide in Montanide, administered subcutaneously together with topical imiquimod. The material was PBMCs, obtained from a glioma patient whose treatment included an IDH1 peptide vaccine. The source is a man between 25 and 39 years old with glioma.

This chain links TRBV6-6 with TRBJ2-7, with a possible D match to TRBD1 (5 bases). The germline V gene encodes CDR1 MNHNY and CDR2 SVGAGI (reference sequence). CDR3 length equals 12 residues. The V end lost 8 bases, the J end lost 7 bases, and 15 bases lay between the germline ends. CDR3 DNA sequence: TGTGCCAGCTCTACAAGGGGCAGGGAGCAGTACTTC. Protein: CASSTRGREQYF.

The CDR3 here is CASSLGHASTDTQYF. CDR3 coding DNA: TGTGCCAGCAGTTTAGGCCACGCTAGCACAGATACGCAGTATTTT. V is TRBV6-5 and J is TRBJ2-3; no definite D call. The V gene lost 4 bases and the J gene lost 0 bases, with 11 bases spanning the gap. Per germline, CDR1 MNHEY and CDR2 SVGAGI. CDR3 length: 15 residues.

The CDR3: CAISESGSHPNTEAFF. The CDR3 bases are TGTGCCATCAGTGAGTCAGGGAGCCATCCGAACACTGAAGCTTTCTTT. The V and J genes are TRBV10-3 and TRBJ1-1; D remains ambiguous. Germline V gene lookup returns CDR1 ENHRY and CDR2 SYGVKD. There are 16 residues in the CDR3. Trimming left V 0 bases short and J 1 base short, with 12 bases between.

In nucleotides, the CDR3 is TGCGCCAGCAGCCAAGGGCTTATGAATCAGCCCCAGCATTTT. Translated: CASSQGLMNQPQHF. The chain links TRBV4-1 to TRBJ1-5, with D uncertain. The CDR3 covers 14 residues. Germline V gives CDR1 MGHRA, CDR2 YSYEKL. Trimming removed 1 base from V and 4 bases from J, with 8 bases in between.

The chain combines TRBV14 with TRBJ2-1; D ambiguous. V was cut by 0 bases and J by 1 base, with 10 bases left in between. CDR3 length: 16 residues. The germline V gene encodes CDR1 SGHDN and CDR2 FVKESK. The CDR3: CASSQDTLKSYNEQFF. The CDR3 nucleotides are TGTGCCAGCAGCCAAGATACACTGAAATCCTACAATGAGCAGTTCTTC. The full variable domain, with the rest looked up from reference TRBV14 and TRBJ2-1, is EAGVTQFPSHSVIEKGQTVTLRCDPISGHDNLYWYRRVMGKEIKFLLHFVKESKQDESGMPNNRFLAERTGGTYSTLKVQPAELEDSGVYFCASSQDTLKSYNEQFFGPGTRLTVL.

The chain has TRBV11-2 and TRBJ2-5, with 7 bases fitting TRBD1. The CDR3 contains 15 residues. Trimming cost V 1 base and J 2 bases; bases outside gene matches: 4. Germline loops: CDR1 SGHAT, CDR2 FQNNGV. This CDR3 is CASSLGDREQETQYF. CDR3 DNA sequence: TGTGCCAGCAGCTTAGGCGACAGGGAACAAGAGACCCAGTACTTC.

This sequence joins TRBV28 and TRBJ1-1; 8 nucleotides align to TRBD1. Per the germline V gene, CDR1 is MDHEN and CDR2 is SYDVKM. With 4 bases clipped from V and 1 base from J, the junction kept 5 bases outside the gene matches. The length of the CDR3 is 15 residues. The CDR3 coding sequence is TGTGCCAGCAGTTCCCCAGGGGGCAAGAACACTGAAGCTTTCTTT. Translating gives CASSSPGGKNTEAFF. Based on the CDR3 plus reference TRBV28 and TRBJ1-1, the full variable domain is DVKVTQSSRYLVKRTGEKVFLECVQDMDHENMFWYRQDPGLGLRLIYFSYDVKMKEKGDIPEGYSVSREKKERFSLILESASTNQTSMYLCASSSPGGKNTEAFFGQGTRLTVV.

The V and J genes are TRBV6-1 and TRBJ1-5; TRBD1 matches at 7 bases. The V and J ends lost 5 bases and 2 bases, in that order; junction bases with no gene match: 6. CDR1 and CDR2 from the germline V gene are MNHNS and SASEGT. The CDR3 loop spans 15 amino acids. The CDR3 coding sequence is TGTGCCAGCAGTAGCTCTCAGGGGGGCAATCAGCCCCAGCATTTT. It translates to CASSSSQGGNQPQHF.

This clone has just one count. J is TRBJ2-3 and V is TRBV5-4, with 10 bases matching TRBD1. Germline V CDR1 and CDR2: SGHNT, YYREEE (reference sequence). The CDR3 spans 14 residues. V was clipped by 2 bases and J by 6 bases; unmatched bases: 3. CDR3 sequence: CASSLGTGADTQYF. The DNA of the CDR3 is TGTGCCAGCAGCTTAGGGACAGGGGCGGATACGCAGTATTTT.

This CDR3 is CASSLGGLAGGKEQFF. DNA for the CDR3: TGTGCCAGCAGCTTAGGGGGCCTAGCGGGGGGCAAGGAGCAGTTCTTC. The chain employs TRBV7-2 and TRBJ2-1; 11 nucleotides line up with TRBD2. The junction had 9 bases not matched to a gene; V was cut back by 1 base and J by 10 bases. This CDR3 has 16 residues. The germline V gene encodes CDR1 SGHTA and CDR2 FQGNSA.

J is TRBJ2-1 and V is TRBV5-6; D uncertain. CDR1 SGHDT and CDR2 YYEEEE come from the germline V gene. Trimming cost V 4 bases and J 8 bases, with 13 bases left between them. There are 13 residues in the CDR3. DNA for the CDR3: TGTGCCAGCAGCCCACCCTCCGTTTATGAGCAGTTCTTC. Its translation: CASSPPSVYEQFF.

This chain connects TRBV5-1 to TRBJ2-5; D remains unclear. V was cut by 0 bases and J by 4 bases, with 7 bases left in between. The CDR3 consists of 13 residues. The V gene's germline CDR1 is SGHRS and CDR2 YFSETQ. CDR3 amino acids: CASSLGRSETQYF. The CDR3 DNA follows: TGCGCCAGCAGCTTGGGCCGCTCAGAGACCCAGTACTTC.

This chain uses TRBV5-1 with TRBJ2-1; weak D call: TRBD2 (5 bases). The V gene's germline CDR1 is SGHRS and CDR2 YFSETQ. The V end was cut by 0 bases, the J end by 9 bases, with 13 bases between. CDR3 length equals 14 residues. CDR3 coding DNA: TGCGCCAGCAGCTTGGAAGTGAGCGGCGGTGAGCAGTTCTTC. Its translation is CASSLEVSGGEQFF.

The DNA for the CDR3 is TGTGCCAGCAGCTTGGGGGATGGACAGGGCAAGTATTTT. Protein product: CASSLGDGQGKYF. The V call is TRBV7-6, the J call TRBJ2-3, with 8 bases identical to TRBD1. Trimming cost V 3 bases and J 13 bases; bases outside gene matches: 9. CDR1 SGHVS and CDR2 FNYEAQ come from the germline V gene. The CDR3 length is 13 residues.

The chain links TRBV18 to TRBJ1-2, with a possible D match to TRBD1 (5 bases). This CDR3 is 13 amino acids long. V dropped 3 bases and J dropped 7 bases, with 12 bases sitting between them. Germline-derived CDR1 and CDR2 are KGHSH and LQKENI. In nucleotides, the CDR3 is TGTGCCAGCTCACCCCGACAGTACGGTGGCTACACCTTC. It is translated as CASSPRQYGGYTF.

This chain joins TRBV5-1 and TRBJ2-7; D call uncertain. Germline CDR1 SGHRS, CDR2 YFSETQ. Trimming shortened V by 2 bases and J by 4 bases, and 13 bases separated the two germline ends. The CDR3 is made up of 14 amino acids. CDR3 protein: CASSFVGTAYEQYF. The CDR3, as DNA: TGCGCCAGCAGCTTCGTGGGTACCGCTTACGAGCAGTACTTC. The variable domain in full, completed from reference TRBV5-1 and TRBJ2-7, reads KAGVTQTPRYLIKTRGQQVTLSCSPISGHRSVSWYQQTPGQGLQFLFEYFSETQRNKGNFPGRFSGRQFSNSRSEMNVSTLELGDSALYLCASSFVGTAYEQYFGPGTRLTVT.

The CDR3 is CASSDGTWSNQPQHF. The CDR3 DNA sequence: TGTGCCAGCAGTGATGGTACCTGGAGCAATCAGCCCCAGCATTTT. The genes are TRBV2 and TRBJ1-5; D remains unclear. CDR1 and CDR2 from the germline V gene are SNHLY and FYNNEI. V was clipped by 3 bases and J by 1 base, with 10 bases between them. This CDR3 is 15 amino acids long.

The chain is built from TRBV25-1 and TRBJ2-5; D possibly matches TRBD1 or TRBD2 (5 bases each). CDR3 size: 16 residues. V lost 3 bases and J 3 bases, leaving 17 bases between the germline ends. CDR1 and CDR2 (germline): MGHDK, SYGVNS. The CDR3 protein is CASSDLRDASKETQYF. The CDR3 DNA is TGTGCCAGCAGTGATCTCCGGGACGCCAGTAAAGAGACCCAGTACTTC.

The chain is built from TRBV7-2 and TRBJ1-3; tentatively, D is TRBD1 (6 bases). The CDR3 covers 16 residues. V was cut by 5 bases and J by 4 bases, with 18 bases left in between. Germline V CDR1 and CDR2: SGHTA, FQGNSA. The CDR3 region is CASSTISRGAGNTIYF. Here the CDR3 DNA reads TGTGCCAGCAGCACAATCAGCAGGGGAGCGGGAAACACCATATATTTT.

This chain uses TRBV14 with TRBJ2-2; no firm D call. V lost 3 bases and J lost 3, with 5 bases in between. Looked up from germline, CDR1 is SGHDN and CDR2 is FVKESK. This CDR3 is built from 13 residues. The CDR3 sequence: CASSQIYTGELFF. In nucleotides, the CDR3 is TGTGCCAGCAGCCAGATATACACCGGGGAGCTGTTTTTT.

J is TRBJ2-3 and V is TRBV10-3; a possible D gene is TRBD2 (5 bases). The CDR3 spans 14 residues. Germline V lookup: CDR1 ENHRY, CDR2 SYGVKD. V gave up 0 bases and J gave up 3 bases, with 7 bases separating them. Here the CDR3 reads CAISESLATDTQYF. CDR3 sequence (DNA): TGTGCCATCAGTGAGTCGCTAGCAACAGATACGCAGTATTTT.

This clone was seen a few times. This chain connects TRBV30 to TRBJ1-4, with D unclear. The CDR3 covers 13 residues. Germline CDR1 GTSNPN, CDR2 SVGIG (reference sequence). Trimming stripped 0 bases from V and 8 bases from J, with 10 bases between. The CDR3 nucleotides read TGTGCCTGGAGTGTACAAGGGAGCGAAAAACTGTTTTTT. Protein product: CAWSVQGSEKLFF. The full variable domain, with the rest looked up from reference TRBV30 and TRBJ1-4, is SQTIHQWPATLVQPVGSPLSLECTVEGTSNPNLYWYRQAAGRGLQLLFYSVGIGQISSEVPQNLSASRPQDRQFILSSKKLLLSDSGFYLCAWSVQGSEKLFFGSGTQLSVL.

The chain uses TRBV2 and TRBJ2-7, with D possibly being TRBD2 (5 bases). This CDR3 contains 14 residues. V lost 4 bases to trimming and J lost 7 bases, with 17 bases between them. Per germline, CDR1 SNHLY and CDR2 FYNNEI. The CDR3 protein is CASSARTPPMEQYF. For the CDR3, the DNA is TGTGCCAGCAGTGCGCGGACTCCCCCTATGGAGCAGTACTTC.

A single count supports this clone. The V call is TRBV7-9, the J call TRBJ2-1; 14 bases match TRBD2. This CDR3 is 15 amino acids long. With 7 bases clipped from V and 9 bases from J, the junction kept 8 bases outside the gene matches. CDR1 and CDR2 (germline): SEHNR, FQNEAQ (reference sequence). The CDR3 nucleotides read TGTGCCAGCAACAAAGGACTAGCGGGAGGCGGTGAGCAGTTCTTC. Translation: CASNKGLAGGGEQFF.

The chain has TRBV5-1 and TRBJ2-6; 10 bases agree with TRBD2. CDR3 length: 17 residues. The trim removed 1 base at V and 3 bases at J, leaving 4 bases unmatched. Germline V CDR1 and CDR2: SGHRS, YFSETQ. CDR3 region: CASSLLAGGRGANVLTF. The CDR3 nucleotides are TGCGCCAGCAGCTTGTTAGCGGGAGGCCGTGGGGCCAACGTCCTGACTTTC.

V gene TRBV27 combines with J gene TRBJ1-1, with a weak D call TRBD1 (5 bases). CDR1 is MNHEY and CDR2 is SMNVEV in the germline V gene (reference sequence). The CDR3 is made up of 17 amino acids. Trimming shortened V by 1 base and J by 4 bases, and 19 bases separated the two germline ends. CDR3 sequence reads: CASSLLTRAGLITEAFF. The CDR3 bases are TGTGCCAGCAGTTTATTAACGAGAGCAGGGCTAATCACTGAAGCTTTCTTT.

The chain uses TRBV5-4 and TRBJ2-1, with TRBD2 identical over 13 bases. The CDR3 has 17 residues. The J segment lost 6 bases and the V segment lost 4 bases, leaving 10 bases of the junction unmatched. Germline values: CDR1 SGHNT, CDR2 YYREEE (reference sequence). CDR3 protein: CASSLGTSGVPFNEQFF. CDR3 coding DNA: TGTGCCAGCAGCCTCGGGACTAGCGGGGTTCCGTTCAATGAGCAGTTCTTC.

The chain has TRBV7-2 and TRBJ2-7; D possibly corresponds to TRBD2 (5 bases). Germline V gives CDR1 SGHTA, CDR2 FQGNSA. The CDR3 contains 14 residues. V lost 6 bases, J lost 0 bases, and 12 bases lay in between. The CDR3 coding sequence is TGTGCCAGCAGACGAGGGCAGGACTCCTACGAGCAGTACTTC. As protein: CASRRGQDSYEQYF. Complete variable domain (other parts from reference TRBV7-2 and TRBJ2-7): GAGVSQSPSNKVTEKGKDVELRCDPISGHTALYWYRQSLGQGLEFLIYFQGNSAPDKSGLPSDRFSAERTGGSVSTLTIQRTQQEDSAVYLCASRRGQDSYEQYFGPGTRLTVT.

In DNA, the CDR3 is TGTGCCAGCAGTGAAGCCATACGATATGAGCAGTTCTTC. Amino acid sequence: CASSEAIRYEQFF. The chain links TRBV2 to TRBJ2-1; D unclear. CDR3 length: 13 residues. CDR1 is SNHLY and CDR2 is FYNNEI in the germline V gene. Trimming stripped 0 bases from V and 8 bases from J, with 8 bases between.